Listed below are T cell receptor beta chains from one sample, sequenced in a study of blood T cell repertoires in COVID-19. Here immunoSEQ multiplex PCR was the method, and the copy in TCRdb shows in-frame clones only, minus some. The data contain hundreds of thousands of clones, approximately 90% of them singletons. Sequencing used peripheral blood. Receptors were obtained from a man in his sixties with COVID-19, enrolled during active disease. Each CDR3 is given without its conserved first and last residue. The D gene is left open where the match is weak.

D gene | J gene | CDR3 length | V gene | CDR3 protein
TRBD1 | TRBJ1-1 | 13 | TRBV18 | ASSPSDRGITEAF
. | TRBJ1-5 | 12 | TRBV28 | ASRIGRANQPQH
. | TRBJ2-2 | 14 | TRBV3-1/TRBV3-2 | ASSQQRQTYTGELF
. | TRBJ1-6 | 14 | TRBV5-1 | ASSLHPSRGNSPLH
TRBD2 | TRBJ2-7 | 13 | TRBV27 | ASRYSTSGGAGQY
. | TRBJ1-2 | 12 | TRBV5-1 | ASSPARVIYGYT
. | TRBJ2-7 | 13 | TRBV18 | ASSPDRLPSYEQY
. | TRBJ1-2 | 12 | TRBV9 | ASSVAGDPYGYT
TRBD1 | TRBJ1-2 | 14 | TRBV23-1 | ASSQHPGQYNYGYT
TRBD2 | TRBJ2-5 | 13 | TRBV19 | ASSWAGGRSETQY
TRBD2 | TRBJ2-7 | 13 | TRBV6-5 | ASSTIGRASYEQY
TRBD2 | TRBJ2-5 | 14 | TRBV18 | ASSPGLAGDGETQY
TRBD1 | TRBJ2-7 | 13 | TRBV28 | ASSSPGTGPYEQY
. | TRBJ2-7 | 12 | TRBV13 | ASSMTGVAYEQY
TRBD2 | TRBJ2-2 | 13 | TRBV24-1 | ATSDPARGAGELF
. | TRBJ2-2 | 12 | TRBV5-1 | ASSPGDTTGELF
. | TRBJ2-5 | 8 | TRBV2 | ASRSETQY
. | TRBJ1-1 | 14 | TRBV10-3 | AISETESRMNTEAF
. | TRBJ1-3 | 12 | TRBV19 | ASSIASSGNTIY
TRBD1 | TRBJ1-2 | 12 | TRBV27 | ASSPWTGPRGYT